A single sample is the source of the 11 T cell receptor beta chains below, sequenced in a study of CD8 T cells in ankylosing spondylitis. TCRdb used MiXCR to reprocess the 5' RACE reads, holding one entry per CDR3 protein. The repertoire has fewer than 250,000 distinct CDR3 sequences, roughly a tenth of them found once; the top ten carry less than 3%. Material for sequencing was blood, either unsorted or a sorted T cell fraction (not recorded which). These receptors all come from a male donor with ankylosing spondylitis or in good health (not recorded which).

This clonotype was found many times. This chain links TRBV18 with TRBJ2-1; 12 bases align to TRBD2. Germline trimming cut 3 bases from V and 5 bases from J; bases unmatched to any gene: 8. The germline V gene has CDR1 KGHSH and CDR2 LQKENI. The CDR3 runs 17 residues. The CDR3 region has the DNA TGTGCCAGCTCACCCCGCTCTCCTAGCGGGGGGGACAATGAGCAGTTCTTC. Translating it yields CASSPRSPSGGDNEQFF.

This clonotype was counted at least ten times. The chain carries TRBV6-1 and TRBJ1-1, with 8 nucleotides matching TRBD1. Trimming at V came to 3 bases and at J to 3 bases, leaving 0 bases not matched to a gene. This CDR3 is 13 amino acids long. Germline V gene sequence: CDR1 MNHNS, CDR2 SASEGT. CDR3 nucleotide sequence: TGTGCCAGCAGTGAGGACAGGGACACTGAAGCTTTCTTT. This gives the protein CASSEDRDTEAFF.

This clonotype has ten or more counts. The rearrangement uses TRBV20-1 and TRBJ2-4; 9 bases match TRBD2. This CDR3 region has 13 residues. Germline CDR1 and CDR2: DFQATT and SNEGSKA (reference sequence). The ends lost 8 bases at V and 4 bases at J; junction bases unmatched: 6. In nucleotides, the CDR3 is TGCAGTTTAAGTAGCGGGGGTAAAAACATTCAGTACTTC. Amino acids: CSLSSGGKNIQYF.

This clonotype was recorded at least ten times. The V call is TRBV20-1, the J call TRBJ2-1, with TRBD1 matching 9 bases. CDR1 is DFQATT and CDR2 is SNEGSKA in the germline V gene (reference sequence). V gave up 0 bases and J gave up 0 bases; unmatched junction bases: 6. The CDR3 covers 17 residues. The CDR3 is CSARDSTGGSSYNEQFF. The CDR3 DNA reads as TGCAGTGCTAGAGATTCCACAGGGGGCAGCTCCTACAATGAGCAGTTCTTC.

Ten or more counts support this clonotype. The chain links TRBV5-6 to TRBJ2-1, with D perhaps matching TRBD1 (5 bases). V lost 4 bases and J lost 6, with 14 bases in between. From germline, CDR1 is SGHDT and CDR2 YYEEEE. CDR3 size: 14 residues. In nucleotides, the CDR3 is TGTGCCAGCAGCCCGTCCGGCAGGGTCAATGAGCAGTTCTTC. It specifies CASSPSGRVNEQFF.

The sample holds many counts of this clonotype. The rearrangement links TRBV20-1 to TRBJ1-2; D is uncertain. The V gene's germline CDR1 is DFQATT and CDR2 SNEGSKA (reference sequence). The V end lost 0 bases, the J end lost 7 bases, and 15 bases lay between the germline ends. CDR3 length: 14 residues. This CDR3 is CSARDVTTLGGYTF. In nucleotides, the CDR3 is TGCAGTGCTAGAGACGTTACCACCTTGGGTGGCTACACCTTC.

This clonotype was picked up many times. The chain has TRBV12-3 or TRBV12-4 and TRBJ2-2, with D hard to call. The V end was cut by 5 bases, the J end by 10 bases, with 8 bases between. The CDR3 length is 11 residues. CDR3 in amino acids: CASSNSEELFF. For the CDR3, the DNA is TGTGCCAGCAGTAACTCGGAGGAGCTGTTTTTT.

Regarding this clonotype: A much larger clone differs from this one at a single base, so this may be a read error. This chain joins TRBV20-1 and TRBJ1-3; D possibly corresponds to TRBD1 (5 bases). The length of the CDR3 is 11 residues. Germline V gene data show CDR1 as DFQATT and CDR2 as SNEGSKA (reference sequence). The CDR3 here is CSARRGNAIYF. The DNA of the CDR3 is TGCAGTGCTAGAAGGGGAAACGCCATATATTTT.

In its sample, this clonotype was seen many times. The chain couples TRBV21-1 to TRBJ2-7; no check of the table's D call, TRBD2, against the DNA was made. TRBV21-1 has pseudogene status. The CDR3 is made up of 15 amino acids. Here the CDR3 DNA reads TGTGCCAGCAGCCCCGGGGGACTAGATCTCTACGAGCAGTACTTC. Translation: CASSPGGLDLYEQYF.

Ten or more counts support this clonotype. The rearrangement uses TRBV3-1 and TRBJ2-7; D uncertain. CDR3 size: 15 residues. From germline, CDR1 is LGHDT and CDR2 YNNKEL (reference sequence). V was cut by 0 bases and J by 7 bases, with 16 bases left in between. This chain's CDR3 is CASSQDVHTPGEQYF. DNA for the CDR3: TGTGCCAGCAGCCAAGACGTGCACACTCCCGGGGAGCAGTACTTC.

This clonotype was recorded at least ten times. The chain employs TRBV11-2 and TRBJ2-3; D is ambiguous. The CDR3 has 13 amino acids. Per the germline V gene, CDR1 is SGHAT and CDR2 is FQNNGV. Between the trimmed V and J ends, which lost 1 base and 2 bases, there was a span of 4 bases. This CDR3 is CASSLAYTDTQYF. In nucleotides, the CDR3 is TGTGCCAGCAGCTTAGCCTACACAGATACGCAGTATTTT.